These 2 T cell receptor beta chains were sequenced from one sample in a study of T cell responses to AZD1222 COVID-19 vaccine. This table comes from immunoSEQ multiplex PCR, and its TCRdb copy is limited to in-frame clones, with some not included. The table has 95,000 to 150,000 clones, around 90% seen once. Specimen: peripheral blood, collected on day 0 of AZD1222 vaccination. These receptors were collected from an adult in good health.

The chain is built from TRBV9 and TRBJ2-6; perhaps TRBD1 as D (5 bases). From germline, CDR1 is SGDLS and CDR2 YYNGEE. The CDR3 is made up of 19 amino acids. Trimming removed 0 bases from V and 0 bases from J, with 16 bases in between. The CDR3 region is CASSVGTLTGYSGANVLTF. CDR3 DNA: TGTGCCAGCAGCGTAGGCACCCTCACAGGATACTCTGGGGCCAACGTCCTGACTTTC.

CDR3 bases: TGTGCCAGCAGTCCACGCCCCCTGGGTACTGAAGCTTTCTTT. It translates to CASSPRPLGTEAFF. The chain recombines TRBV27 with TRBJ1-1; D gene uncertain. Germline V gene lookup returns CDR1 MNHEY and CDR2 SMNVEV (reference sequence). V was clipped by 5 bases and J by 5 bases, with 15 bases between them. This CDR3 contains 14 residues.